Below, 32 T cell receptor beta chains from the same sample are listed, as sequenced in a study of cytomegalovirus exposure and HLA in healthy donors. The PCR was carried out with 60 Vbeta primers and 13 Jbeta primers. TCRdb's copy holds only in-frame clones and misses some; the assay was immunoSEQ multiplex PCR. The repertoire consists of about 120,000 clones, with 60% to 85% occurring once and the leading ten covering 2.5% to 3.5%. Sequenced input: PBMCs. The receptors originated from a woman between 40 and 50 years old in good health and CMV-seropositive.

This chain uses TRBV4-3 with TRBJ2-7; 8 bases agree with TRBD1. The junction had 7 bases not matched to a gene; V was cut back by 4 bases and J by 2 bases. This CDR3 is 15 amino acids long. Germline V gives CDR1 LGHNA, CDR2 YSLEER. The CDR3 region is CASSLWTGITYEQYF. Written as DNA, the CDR3 is TGCGCCAGCAGCCTTTGGACAGGGATTACCTACGAGCAGTACTTC.

This chain joins TRBV2 and TRBJ2-2, with D possibly matching TRBD2 (7 bases). V was pared by 8 bases and J by 6 bases, with 16 bases between. The CDR3 totals 14 residues. CDR1 and CDR2 (germline): SNHLY, FYNNEI. The CDR3, as DNA: TGTGCCAGCTCTCCTAGGGAGGGGGCCGGGGAGCTGTTTTTT. This encodes CASSPREGAGELFF.

The chain joins TRBV7-8 to TRBJ1-5, with unresolved D. Trimming left V 1 base short and J 4 bases short, with 11 bases between. CDR3 length: 15 amino acids. Germline lookup yields CDR1 SGHVS and CDR2 FQNEAQ. The CDR3 DNA reads TGTGCCAGCAGCTTAGGGGCAGCTCGTAATCAGCCCCAGCATTTT. It is translated as CASSLGAARNQPQHF.

V usage is TRBV4-3 and J usage is TRBJ2-7; 7 nucleotides agree with TRBD2. The germline V gene encodes CDR1 LGHNA and CDR2 YSLEER. The CDR3 spans 15 residues. V shed 11 bases, J shed 3 bases, and the junction held 16 bases outside the gene matches. CDR3 DNA: TGCGCCGAACTGAACAGCGGGCGGGAGAGCTACGAGCAGTACTTC. The encoded protein is CAELNSGRESYEQYF.

The rearrangement links TRBV30 to TRBJ1-1; 7 nucleotides line up with TRBD1. V lost 1 base to trimming and J lost 1 base; unmatched junction nucleotides: 0. Germline V gives CDR1 GTSNPN, CDR2 SVGIG (reference sequence). The CDR3 sequence is 13 residues long. CDR3 sequence: CAWSGTGNTEAFF. CDR3 nucleotide sequence: TGTGCCTGGAGTGGGACAGGGAACACTGAAGCTTTCTTT.

The genes are TRBV4-1 and TRBJ2-3, with 8 bases that match TRBD1. J lost 4 bases, V lost 4 bases, and 10 bases had no gene match. CDR1 is MGHRA, CDR2 YSYEKL, per germline. CDR3 length equals 16 residues. DNA of the CDR3: TGCGCCAGCAGCCGGACACCCGGACAGGGTTCAGATACGCAGTATTTT. Its translation is CASSRTPGQGSDTQYF.

The chain combines TRBV21-1 with TRBJ1-1; the table assigns TRBD1, which was not confirmed against the DNA. TRBV21-1 is a recognized pseudogene. This CDR3 has 19 residues. The CDR3 coding sequence is TGTGCCAGCAGCAAAAACGTCGCGCTTATCCGGGACAGCAACACTGAAGCTTTCTTT. It translates to CASSKNVALIRDSNTEAFF.

This chain links TRBV25-1 with TRBJ2-2, with a weak D call TRBD2 (5 bases). CDR3 size: 11 residues. Trimming pared 8 bases from V and 7 bases from J, leaving 8 bases between. Germline CDR1 MGHDK, CDR2 SYGVNS. The CDR3 DNA reads as TGTGCCAGCGGAGAGGGCGGGGAGCTGTTTTTT. Protein sequence: CASGEGGELFF.

The CDR3 spells CASSSYGREGSTGELFF. Here the CDR3 DNA reads TGTGCCAGCAGCTCCTATGGGAGGGAAGGGAGCACCGGGGAGCTGTTTTTT. The rearrangement uses TRBV7-6 and TRBJ2-2; TRBD2 agrees at 7 bases. Germline V gene lookup returns CDR1 SGHVS and CDR2 FNYEAQ. Trimming cost V 4 bases and J 4 bases; bases outside gene matches: 12. This CDR3 contains 17 residues.

This chain uses TRBV4-2 with TRBJ2-3; 10 bases fit TRBD2. Trimming took 3 bases from V and 0 from J; bases not matched to a gene: 6. The CDR3 consists of 17 residues. Per the germline V gene, CDR1 is LGHNA and CDR2 is YNFKEQ. The CDR3 region is CASSHGTSGTSTDTQYF. The CDR3 coding sequence is TGTGCCAGCAGCCACGGAACTAGCGGGACTAGCACAGATACGCAGTATTTT.

This clone was observed a single time. V is TRBV11-2 and J is TRBJ2-1; unclear D gene. V was pared by 0 bases and J by 5 bases, with 11 bases between. The CDR3 totals 15 residues. Per the germline V gene, CDR1 is SGHAT and CDR2 is FQNNGV. Here the CDR3 DNA reads TGTGCCAGCAGCTTAGATGTCGCACAGCACAATGAGCAGTTCTTC. Residues: CASSLDVAQHNEQFF.

The V and J genes are TRBV5-4 and TRBJ1-1; 9 bases are shared with TRBD1. CDR1 and CDR2 from the germline V gene are SGHNT and YYREEE (reference sequence). The CDR3 runs to 17 residues. V shed 0 bases, J shed 0 bases, and the junction held 6 bases outside the gene matches. In DNA form, the CDR3 reads TGTGCCAGCAGCTTGGGGGGGACAGGGATCATGAACACTGAAGCTTTCTTT. This codes for CASSLGGTGIMNTEAFF. The variable domain in full, completed from reference TRBV5-4 and TRBJ1-1, reads ETGVTQSPTHLIKTRGQQVTLRCSSQSGHNTVSWYQQALGQGPQFIFQYYREEENGRGNFPPRFSGLQFPNYSSELNVNALELDDSALYLCASSLGGTGIMNTEAFFGQGTRLTVV.

The chain joins TRBV30 to TRBJ2-3; D unclear. Germline lookup yields CDR1 GTSNPN and CDR2 SVGIG (reference sequence). This CDR3 region has 13 residues. Trimming took off 2 bases at V and 4 bases at J, with 10 bases between the two ends. The CDR3 DNA follows: TGTGCCTGGAGTCTCTGGGCCCCAGATACGCAGTATTTT. Translation gives CAWSLWAPDTQYF.

The chain is built from TRBV7-9 and TRBJ1-1; TRBD1 aligns across 7 bases. There are 15 residues in the CDR3. Germline V lookup: CDR1 SEHNR, CDR2 FQNEAQ (reference sequence). V lost 1 base to trimming and J lost 1 base; unmatched junction nucleotides: 3. The CDR3 nucleotides read TGTGCCAGCAGCTTAGTGGGACAGAGGAACACTGAAGCTTTCTTT. This gives the protein CASSLVGQRNTEAFF.

The chain combines TRBV10-3 with TRBJ1-1; D unresolved. The CDR3 consists of 13 residues. The V and J ends lost 5 bases and 1 base respectively, with 8 bases between them. The germline V gene has CDR1 ENHRY and CDR2 SYGVKD. This CDR3 is CAISPQKNTEAFF. For the CDR3, the DNA is TGTGCCATCAGTCCCCAAAAGAACACTGAAGCTTTCTTT.

This chain uses TRBV6-4 with TRBJ1-6; D unclear. CDR3 size: 13 residues. V lost 3 bases and J lost 7, with 7 bases in between. Germline CDR1 and CDR2: MRHNA and SNTAGT. The CDR3 spells CASSESGNSPLHF. For the CDR3, the DNA is TGTGCCAGCAGTGAATCGGGAAATTCACCCCTCCACTTT.

The chain couples TRBV9 to TRBJ2-1, with 13 bases identical to TRBD2. V was pared by 1 base and J by 3 bases, with 7 bases of the junction left unmatched. This CDR3 has 18 residues. Germline CDR1 SGDLS, CDR2 YYNGEE. The CDR3 reads CASSVTGLAGSLYNEQFF. Here the CDR3 DNA reads TGTGCCAGCAGCGTAACGGGACTAGCGGGGTCTCTCTACAATGAGCAGTTCTTC.

A note on this clone: Other DNA sequences in the sample encode the same CDR3. The chain has TRBV18 and TRBJ2-3; a possible D gene is TRBD1 (5 bases). This CDR3 region has 14 residues. The germline CDR1 and CDR2 sequences are KGHSH and LQKENI. V was clipped by 3 bases and J by 3 bases, with 10 bases between them. CDR3 sequence: CASSPRTGTDTQYF. CDR3 in DNA: TGTGCCAGCTCACCCCGAACAGGTACAGATACGCAGTATTTT. The whole variable domain, remainder taken from reference TRBV18 and TRBJ2-3, is NAGVMQNPRHLVRRRGQEARLRCSPMKGHSHVYWYRQLPEEGLKFMVYLQKENIIDESGMPKERFSAEFPKEGPSILRIQQVVRGDSAAYFCASSPRTGTDTQYFGPGTRLTVL.

The gene calls are TRBV6-1 and TRBJ2-7; D may be TRBD2 (7 bases). The length of the CDR3 is 15 residues. Trimming took off 3 bases at V and 5 bases at J, with 17 bases between the two ends. CDR1 MNHNS and CDR2 SASEGT come from the germline V gene. CDR3 sequence (DNA): TGTGCCAGCAGTGAGGGGGGGGCGGGAACTAACGAGCAGTACTTC. This translates into CASSEGGAGTNEQYF.

The table lists this clone with a count of one. The chain has TRBV5-1 and TRBJ1-5; D is ambiguous. The CDR3 is made up of 15 amino acids. Looked up from germline, CDR1 is SGHRS and CDR2 is YFSETQ. Between the trimmed V and J ends, which lost 0 bases and 0 bases, there was a span of 7 bases. As DNA, the CDR3 is TGCGCCAGCAGCTTGGGCGGATATAGCAATCAGCCCCAGCATTTT. Its protein product is CASSLGGYSNQPQHF.

The chain joins TRBV15 to TRBJ1-2; 8 nucleotides line up with TRBD1. The J segment lost 5 bases and the V segment lost 4 bases, leaving 12 bases of the junction unmatched. This CDR3 region has 16 residues. Germline loops: CDR1 LNHNV, CDR2 YYDKDF (reference sequence). The CDR3 DNA reads as TGTGCCACCAGCATCCAACCAGGGGGCGTGGAGTATGGCTACACCTTC. Amino acids: CATSIQPGGVEYGYTF.

V is TRBV29-1 and J is TRBJ2-3, with 8 bases aligning to TRBD2. Germline assignment: CDR1 SQVTM and CDR2 ANQGSEA. V lost 2 bases, J lost 4 bases, and 5 bases stayed unmatched. The CDR3 extends over 14 amino acids. The CDR3 bases are TGCAGCGTTGAATGGCTAGCGGGCTCAGATACGCAGTATTTT. Its protein product is CSVEWLAGSDTQYF.

The chain employs TRBV27 and TRBJ2-3, with 13 bases that match TRBD2. This CDR3 spans 17 amino acids. The trim removed 2 bases at V and 2 bases at J, leaving 4 bases unmatched. CDR1 is MNHEY and CDR2 is SMNVEV in the germline V gene (reference sequence). The CDR3 spells CASSLLTSGGPTDTQYF. The DNA of the CDR3 is TGTGCCAGCAGTTTACTGACTAGCGGGGGGCCCACAGATACGCAGTATTTT.

The chain is built from TRBV19 and TRBJ2-5; 13 bases are a match to TRBD2. Unmatched junction bases numbered 6, after V lost 4 bases and J lost 1 base. This CDR3 is 17 amino acids long. Germline values: CDR1 LNHDA, CDR2 SQIVND (reference sequence). The DNA for the CDR3 is TGTGCCAGTAGTACACGACTAGCGGGGGGTGGCCAAGAGACCCAGTACTTC. Protein: CASSTRLAGGGQETQYF.

This chain links TRBV19 with TRBJ2-5; possible D gene TRBD2, 7 bases. There are 15 residues in the CDR3. CDR1 is LNHDA and CDR2 is SQIVND in the germline V gene (reference sequence). Trimming took 2 bases from V and 5 from J, leaving 15 bases between them. The CDR3 DNA follows: TGTGCCAGTAGTATAATTCGGGGGGCCGGGGAGACCCAGTACTTC. This encodes CASSIIRGAGETQYF.

This chain connects TRBV6-1 to TRBJ2-2, with D uncertain. This CDR3 spans 12 amino acids. Germline CDR1 reads MNHNS; CDR2 reads SASEGT. The V end was cut by 2 bases, the J end by 9 bases, with 7 bases between. The CDR3 loop is CASSEIPRELFF. The CDR3 DNA is TGTGCCAGCAGTGAAATCCCCAGGGAGCTGTTTTTT.

The V and J genes are TRBV4-2 and TRBJ1-1; D remains ambiguous. Trimming shortened V by 2 bases and J by 5 bases, and 12 bases separated the two germline ends. This CDR3 has 14 amino acids. The germline V gene has CDR1 LGHNA and CDR2 YNFKEQ. CDR3 in DNA: TGTGCCAGCAGCCAATCCCCCGAGGTGACTGAAGCTTTCTTT. As protein: CASSQSPEVTEAFF.

The CDR3 sequence is CASRAPTGAVSPLHF. CDR3 nucleotide sequence: TGTGCCAGCAGGGCGCCAACAGGGGCCGTTTCACCCCTCCACTTT. This rearrangement joins TRBV6-5 to TRBJ1-6; 7 nucleotides line up with TRBD1. The germline gives CDR1 MNHEY, CDR2 SVGAGI. The CDR3 is 15 residues long. V dropped 6 bases and J dropped 9; count of bases not matched to a gene: 11.

This clone is termed medium-sized. The identical CDR3 is also encoded by other nucleotide sequences in the sample. The J gene is TRBJ2-3, the V gene TRBV6-4; no clear D. The V gene lost 11 bases and the J gene lost 2 bases, with 14 bases spanning the gap. The CDR3 covers 13 residues. Germline V gene sequence: CDR1 MRHNA, CDR2 SNTAGT. The CDR3 DNA is TGTGCCTCCTCGAAGCTCTCCACAGATACGCAGTATTTT. This gives the protein CASSKLSTDTQYF.

The gene calls are TRBV27 and TRBJ1-2; D is unresolved. In germline, CDR1 is MNHEY, CDR2 SMNVEV (reference sequence). The CDR3 has 16 residues. V lost 2 bases to trimming and J lost 8 bases, with 21 bases between them. The CDR3 nucleotides are TGTGCCAGCAGTTTAAAACCCCCTGAGGGCGCGGGGGGCTACACCTTC. It yields the protein CASSLKPPEGAGGYTF.

V is TRBV5-4 and J is TRBJ2-1; no definite D call. The V and J ends lost 0 bases and 6 bases respectively, with 7 bases between them. The CDR3 has 13 residues. Germline V gene data show CDR1 as SGHNT and CDR2 as YYREEE (reference sequence). The CDR3 nucleotides read TGTGCCAGCAGCTTGGCCGTCGTCAATGAGCAGTTCTTC. This codes for CASSLAVVNEQFF.

The V call is TRBV21-1, the J call TRBJ1-5; the table's TRBD1 call for D was not verified on the DNA. TRBV21-1 is described as a pseudogene. CDR3 length: 17 residues. DNA for the CDR3: TGTGCCAGCAGCAAAGGGGGTAGGGGATGGGGCAATCAGCCCCAGCATTTT. Its translation: CASSKGGRGWGNQPQHF.